This TCR beta chain is drawn from a study of cytomegalovirus exposure and HLA in healthy donors. V lost 7 bases, J lost 2 bases, and 11 bases lay in between. The CDR3 is made up of 14 amino acids. Per germline, CDR1 MNHEY and CDR2 SVGAGI. 13 Jbeta primers and 60 Vbeta primers were used for the PCR. TCRdb keeps only in-frame clones here, not all; method: immunoSEQ multiplex PCR. The profile shows about 150,000 clones, 60% to 85% of them singletons. The chain joins TRBV6-5 to TRBJ2-2; a weak D match, TRBD1 (5 bases). Material: PBMCs. The clonotype comes from a man aged 25-45 years in good health and CMV-seronegative. CDR3 sequence reads: CASNGAENTGELFF. CDR3 nucleotide sequence: TGTGCCAGCAATGGGGCGGAAAACACCGGGGAGCTGTTTTTT.